Here is one T cell receptor beta chain with its context. Its antigen is not known. These data originate in a study of OX40 agonist ivuxolimab in advanced cancers. Study information: Allowance was made for prior anti-PD-1, anti-PD-L1 or anti-CTLA-4 therapy, and roughly 40% had some. Study-level findings and limits: Specificity for antigen went undetermined in the expanded peripheral T cells.

Germline V gene lookup returns CDR1 MDHEN and CDR2 SYDVKM. Losses at the gene ends were 4 bases for V and 1 base for J; bases not matched to a gene: 15. The CDR3 runs to 19 residues. Clones were sequenced by immunoSEQ multiplex PCR, and TCRdb holds only the in-frame ones, with some missing. The sample lists over 70,000 clones; about nine tenths were seen once. V usage is TRBV28 and J usage is TRBJ1-3; 8 bases map to TRBD1. The TCR comes from an adult with an advanced solid tumor such as melanoma, head and neck, liver or kidney cancer. The source was CD4+ or CD8+ T cells sorted from blood, collected in a trial of the OX40 agonist ivuxolimab. As DNA, the CDR3 is TGTGCCAGCAGTTCATACTCGACAGGGGTGAGGGCTTCTGGAAACACCATATATTTT. As protein: CASSSYSTGVRASGNTIYF.